This section outlines one T cell receptor beta chain sequence together with its context. Its antigen is as yet unknown. Clones were read by immunoSEQ multiplex PCR, and TCRdb kept only the in-frame ones, dropping some. The data contain 120,000 or so clones, about 82% of them singletons. The data belong to a study of cytomegalovirus exposure and HLA in healthy donors. The CDR3 is made up of 14 amino acids. Germline CDR1 SGHAT, CDR2 FQNNGV. V was clipped by 1 base and J by 3 bases, with 10 bases between them. Study conclusions and caveats: Most TCR sequences showed up rarely, but some public TCRs showed up in many donors.

The rearrangement joins TRBV11-2 to TRBJ2-7; D is undetermined. Sequenced sample: PBMCs. The clonotype comes from a man aged 18 to 29 in good health and CMV-seronegative. The CDR3 sequence: CASSLAGGRYEQYF. The CDR3 DNA reads as TGTGCCAGCAGCTTAGCTGGCGGTCGCTACGAGCAGTACTTC.